This T cell receptor beta chain was sequenced for a study of identical twins. The germline V and J ends were trimmed by 0 bases and 2 bases, with 7 bases remaining between them. The CDR3 totals 14 residues. CDR1 and CDR2 (germline): SGHTA, FQGNSA. The table lists this clonotype with many counts. TCRdb independently ran MiXCR on the 5' RACE reads; one entry per CDR3 protein. This sample has hundreds of thousands of distinct CDR3 sequences, with over 9% found just once. This sample also belongs to another study, concerning yellow fever vaccine responses in identical twins.

This TCR was sampled from a woman between 18 and 29 years old in good health. The sample consisted of PBMCs. V is TRBV7-2 and J is TRBJ1-2, with D unclear. The CDR3 bases are TGTGCCAGCAGCTTAGCGCAACGAAACTATGGCTACACCTTC. Translating it yields CASSLAQRNYGYTF.